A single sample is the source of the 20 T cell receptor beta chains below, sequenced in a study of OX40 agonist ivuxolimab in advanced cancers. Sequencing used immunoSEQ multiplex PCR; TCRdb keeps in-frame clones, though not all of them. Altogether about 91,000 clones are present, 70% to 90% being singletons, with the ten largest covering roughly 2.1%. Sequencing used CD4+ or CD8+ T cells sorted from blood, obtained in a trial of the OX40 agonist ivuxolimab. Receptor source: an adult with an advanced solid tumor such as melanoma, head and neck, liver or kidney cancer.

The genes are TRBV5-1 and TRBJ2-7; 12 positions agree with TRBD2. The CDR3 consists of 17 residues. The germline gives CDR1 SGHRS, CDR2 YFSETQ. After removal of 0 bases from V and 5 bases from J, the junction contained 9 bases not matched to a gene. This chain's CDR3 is CASSLGLAGGISHEQYF. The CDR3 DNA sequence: TGCGCCAGCAGCTTGGGCCTAGCGGGAGGGATTAGCCACGAGCAGTACTTC.

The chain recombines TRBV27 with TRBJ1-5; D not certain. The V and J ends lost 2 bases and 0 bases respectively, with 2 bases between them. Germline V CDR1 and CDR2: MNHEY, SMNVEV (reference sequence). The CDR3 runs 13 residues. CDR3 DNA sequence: TGTGCCAGCAGTTTAAGTAGCAATCAGCCCCAGCATTTT. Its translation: CASSLSSNQPQHF.

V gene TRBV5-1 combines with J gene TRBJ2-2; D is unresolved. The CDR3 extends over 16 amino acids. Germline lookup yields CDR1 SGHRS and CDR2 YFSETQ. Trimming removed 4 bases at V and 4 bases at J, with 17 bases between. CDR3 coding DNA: TGCGCCAGCAGCCCGGACGAGCAGACATCCACCGGGGAGCTGTTTTTT. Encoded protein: CASSPDEQTSTGELFF.

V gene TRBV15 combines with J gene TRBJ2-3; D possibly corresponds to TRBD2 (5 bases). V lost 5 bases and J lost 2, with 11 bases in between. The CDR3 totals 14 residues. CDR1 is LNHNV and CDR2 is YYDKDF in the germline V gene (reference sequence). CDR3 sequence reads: CATSRGRDTDTQYF. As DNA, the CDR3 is TGTGCCACCAGCCGAGGTCGGGACACAGATACGCAGTATTTT.

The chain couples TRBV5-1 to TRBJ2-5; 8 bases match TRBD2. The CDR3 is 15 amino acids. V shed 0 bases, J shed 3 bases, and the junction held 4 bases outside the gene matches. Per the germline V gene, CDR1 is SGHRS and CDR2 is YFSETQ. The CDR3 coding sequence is TGCGCCAGCAGCTTGGATCTGCGGGAGGAAGAGACCCAGTACTTC. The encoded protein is CASSLDLREEETQYF.

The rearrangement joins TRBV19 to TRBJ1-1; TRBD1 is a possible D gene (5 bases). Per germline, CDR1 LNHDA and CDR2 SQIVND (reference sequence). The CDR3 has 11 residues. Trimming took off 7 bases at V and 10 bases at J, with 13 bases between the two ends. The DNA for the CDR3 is TGTGCCAGTACCCAGGGTCGGCGAGCTTTCTTT. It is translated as CASTQGRRAFF.

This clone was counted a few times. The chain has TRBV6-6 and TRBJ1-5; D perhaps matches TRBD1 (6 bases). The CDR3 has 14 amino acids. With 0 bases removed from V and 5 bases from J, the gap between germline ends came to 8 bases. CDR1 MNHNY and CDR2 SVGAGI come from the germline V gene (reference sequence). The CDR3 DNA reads TGTGCCAGCAGTTACTCATCAGGGGATCAGCCCCAGCATTTT. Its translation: CASSYSSGDQPQHF.

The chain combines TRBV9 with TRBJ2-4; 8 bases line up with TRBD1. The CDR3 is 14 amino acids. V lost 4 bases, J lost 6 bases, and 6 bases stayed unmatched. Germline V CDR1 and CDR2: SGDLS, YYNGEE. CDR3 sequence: CASSLGTGGNIQYF. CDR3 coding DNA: TGTGCCAGCAGCCTCGGGACAGGCGGAAACATTCAGTACTTC.

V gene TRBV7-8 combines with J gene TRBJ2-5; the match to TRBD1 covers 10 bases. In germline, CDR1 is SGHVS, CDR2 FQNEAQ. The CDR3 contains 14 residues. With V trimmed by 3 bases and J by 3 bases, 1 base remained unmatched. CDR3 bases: TGTGCCAGCAGCTTGGGGACAGGGGAAGAGACCCAGTACTTC. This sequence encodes CASSLGTGEETQYF.

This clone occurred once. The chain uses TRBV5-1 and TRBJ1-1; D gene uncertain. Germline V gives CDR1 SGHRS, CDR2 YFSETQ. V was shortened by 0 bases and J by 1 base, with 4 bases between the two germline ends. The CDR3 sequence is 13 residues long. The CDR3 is CASSLGGNTEAFF. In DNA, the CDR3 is TGCGCCAGCAGCTTGGGCGGGAACACTGAAGCTTTCTTT.

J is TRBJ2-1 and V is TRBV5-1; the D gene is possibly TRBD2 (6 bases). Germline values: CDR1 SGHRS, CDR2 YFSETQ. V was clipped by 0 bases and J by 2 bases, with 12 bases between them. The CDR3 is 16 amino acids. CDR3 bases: TGCGCCAGCAGCTTGGGTGGGGGGAGTGCCTACAATGAGCAGTTCTTC. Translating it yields CASSLGGGSAYNEQFF.

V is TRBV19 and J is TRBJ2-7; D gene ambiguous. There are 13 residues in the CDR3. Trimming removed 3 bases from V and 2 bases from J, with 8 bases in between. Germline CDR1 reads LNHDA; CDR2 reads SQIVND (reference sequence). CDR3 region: CASSMRGAYEQYF. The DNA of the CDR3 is TGTGCCAGTAGTATGCGTGGGGCCTACGAGCAGTACTTC.

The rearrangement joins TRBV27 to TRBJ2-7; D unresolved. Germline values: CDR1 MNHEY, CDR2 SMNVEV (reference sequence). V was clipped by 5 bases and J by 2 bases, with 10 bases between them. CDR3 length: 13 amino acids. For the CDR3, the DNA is TGTGCCAGCAGTACCCCTGGTGCCTACGAGCAGTACTTC. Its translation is CASSTPGAYEQYF.

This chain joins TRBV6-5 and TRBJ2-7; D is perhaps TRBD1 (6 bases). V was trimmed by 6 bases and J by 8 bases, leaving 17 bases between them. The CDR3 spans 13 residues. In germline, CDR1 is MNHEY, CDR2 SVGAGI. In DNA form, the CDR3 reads TGTGCCAGCAGCTTGGGACATCTACGAAAGCAGTACTTC. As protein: CASSLGHLRKQYF.

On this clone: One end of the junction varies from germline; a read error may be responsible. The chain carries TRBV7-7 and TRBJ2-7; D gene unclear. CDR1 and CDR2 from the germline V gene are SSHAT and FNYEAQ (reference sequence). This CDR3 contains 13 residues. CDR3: CASSRFPRDEQYF. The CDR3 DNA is TGTGCTAGCAGCCGCTTTCCCCGCGACGAGCAGTACTTC.

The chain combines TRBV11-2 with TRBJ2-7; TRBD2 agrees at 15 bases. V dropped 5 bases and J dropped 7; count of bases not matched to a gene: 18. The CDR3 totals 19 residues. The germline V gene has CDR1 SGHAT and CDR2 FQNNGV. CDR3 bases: TGTGCCAGCAGCCCCTGGGGGACACTGGGACTAGCGGGAGGTGATGAGCAGTACTTC. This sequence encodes CASSPWGTLGLAGGDEQYF.

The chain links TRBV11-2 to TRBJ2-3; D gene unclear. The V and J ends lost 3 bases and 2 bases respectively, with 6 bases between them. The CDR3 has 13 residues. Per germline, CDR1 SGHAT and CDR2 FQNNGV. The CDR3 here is CASSFLITDTQYF. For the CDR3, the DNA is TGTGCCAGCAGCTTTCTTATCACAGATACGCAGTATTTT.

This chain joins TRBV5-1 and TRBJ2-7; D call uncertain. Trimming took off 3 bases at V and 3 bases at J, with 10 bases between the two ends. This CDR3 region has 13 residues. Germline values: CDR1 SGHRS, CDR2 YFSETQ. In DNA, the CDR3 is TGCGCCAGCAGCTCTTACGGAAACTACGAGCAGTACTTC. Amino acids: CASSSYGNYEQYF.

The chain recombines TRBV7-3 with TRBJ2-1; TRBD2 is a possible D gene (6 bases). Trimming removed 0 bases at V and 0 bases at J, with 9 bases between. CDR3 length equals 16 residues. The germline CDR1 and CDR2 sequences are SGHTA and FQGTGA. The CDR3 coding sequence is TGTGCCAGCAGCTTAACGGGCGGGGCCTCCTACAATGAGCAGTTCTTC. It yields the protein CASSLTGGASYNEQFF.

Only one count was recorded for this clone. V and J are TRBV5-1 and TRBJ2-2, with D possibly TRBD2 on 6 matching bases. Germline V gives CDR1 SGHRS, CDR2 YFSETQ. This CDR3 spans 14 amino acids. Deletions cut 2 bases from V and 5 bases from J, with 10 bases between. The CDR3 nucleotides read TGCGCCAGCAGCTTCGACGGGAGAACCGGGGAGCTGTTTTTT. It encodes CASSFDGRTGELFF.